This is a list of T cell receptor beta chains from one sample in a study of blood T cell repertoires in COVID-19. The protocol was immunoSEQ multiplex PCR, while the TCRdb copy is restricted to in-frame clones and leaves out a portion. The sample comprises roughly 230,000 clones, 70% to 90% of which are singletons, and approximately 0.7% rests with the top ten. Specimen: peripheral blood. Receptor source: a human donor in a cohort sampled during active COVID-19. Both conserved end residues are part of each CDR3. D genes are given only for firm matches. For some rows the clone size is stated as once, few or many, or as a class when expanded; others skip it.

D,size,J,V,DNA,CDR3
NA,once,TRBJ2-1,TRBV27,TGTGCCAGCAGTTTATTAGGGACTCCTAGCTCCTACAATGAGCAGTTCTTC,CASSLLGTPSSYNEQFF
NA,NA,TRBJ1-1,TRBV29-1,TGCAGCGTTGCAGGGAACTTTGAAGCTTTCTTT,CSVAGNFEAFF
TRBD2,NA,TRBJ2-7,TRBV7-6,TGTGCCAGCAGCTTAGAAGCAAGCGGGGGCTCCTACGAGCAGTACTTC,CASSLEASGGSYEQYF
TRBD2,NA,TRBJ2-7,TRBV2,TGTGCCACCTCCGCGGGGGGGGGCTACGAGCAGTACTTC,CATSAGGGYEQYF
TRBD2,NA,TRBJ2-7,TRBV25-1,TGTGCCAGCAGTGAATTAGGGACTCCGGGAGGTCTCGAGCAGTACTTC,CASSELGTPGGLEQYF
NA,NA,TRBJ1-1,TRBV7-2,TGTGCCAGCAGCTCCTTTGGAGGTGGGAACACTGAAGCTTTCTTT,CASSSFGGGNTEAFF
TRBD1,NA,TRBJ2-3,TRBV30,TGTGCCTGGACCGGGACAGGGGGCAGGAATACGCAGTATTTT,CAWTGTGGRNTQYF
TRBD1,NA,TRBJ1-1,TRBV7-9,TGTGCCAGCAGCTTCAGGGGGCGCGGGATGAACACTGAAGCTTTCTTT,CASSFRGRGMNTEAFF
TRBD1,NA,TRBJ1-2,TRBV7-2,TGTGCCAGCAGCTTAGTGGGACAGACGTACTATGGCTACACCTTC,CASSLVGQTYYGYTF
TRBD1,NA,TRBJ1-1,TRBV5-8,TGTGCCAGCAGACAGACAGGGAGTCGGAACACTGAAGCTTTCTTT,CASRQTGSRNTEAFF
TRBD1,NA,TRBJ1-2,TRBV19,TGTGCCAGTAGTATCCCAACAGGGGCCCGGTACCCCTTTTATGGCTACACCTTC,CASSIPTGARYPFYGYTF
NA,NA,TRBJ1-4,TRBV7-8,TGTGCCAGCAGCTTAGATTTTGGGGGAGGGCTAGGGGAAAAACTGTTTTTT,CASSLDFGGGLGEKLFF
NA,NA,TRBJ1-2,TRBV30,TGTGCCTGGAGGGCCCAGGGGTTGGATAGCTATGGCTACACCTTC,CAWRAQGLDSYGYTF
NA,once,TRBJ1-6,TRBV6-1,TGTGCCAGCAGTGGACCAACAGGAACCCTAAATAATTCACCCCTCCACTTT,CASSGPTGTLNNSPLHF
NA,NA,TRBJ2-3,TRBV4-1,TGCGCCAGCAGCAACCTCGGACCGCGGGGAGATACGCAGTATTTT,CASSNLGPRGDTQYF
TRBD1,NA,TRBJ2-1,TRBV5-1,TGCGCCAGCAGCTTGGCCGACAGGGGCAAGTACAATGAGCAGTTCTTC,CASSLADRGKYNEQFF
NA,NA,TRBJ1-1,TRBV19,TGTGCCAGTAGTATGTTTGTCACAGCCACTGAAGCTTTCTTT,CASSMFVTATEAFF
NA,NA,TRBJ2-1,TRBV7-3,TGTGCCAGCAGCTACGGACAGAATGAGCAGTTCTTC,CASSYGQNEQFF
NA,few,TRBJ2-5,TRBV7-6,TGTGCCAGCAGCCTCCAAGAGACCCAGTACTTC,CASSLQETQYF
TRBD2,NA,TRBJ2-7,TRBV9,TGTGCCAGCAGCGTAGACAGCGGGGACGCAGAAGAGCAGTACTTC,CASSVDSGDAEEQYF
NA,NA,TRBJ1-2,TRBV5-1,TGCGCCAGCAGCTTGGGGGAGGTCATGTATGGCTACACCTTC,CASSLGEVMYGYTF
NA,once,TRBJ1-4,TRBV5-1,TGCGCCAGCAGCTTGGGCGACAGTGATAATGAAAAACTGTTTTTT,CASSLGDSDNEKLFF
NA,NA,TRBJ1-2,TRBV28,TGTGCCAGCAGTTTCCCAATCCGGAACTATGGCTACACCTTC,CASSFPIRNYGYTF
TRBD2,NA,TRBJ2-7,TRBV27,TGTGCCAGCAGTTTAATCGGGACTACCCGCTACGAGCAGTACTTC,CASSLIGTTRYEQYF
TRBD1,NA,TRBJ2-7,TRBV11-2,TGTGCCAGCAGCGGGTGGTCAGACAGGGAACGCTACGAGCAGTACTTC,CASSGWSDRERYEQYF
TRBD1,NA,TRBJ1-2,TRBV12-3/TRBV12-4,TGTGCCAGCAGGGGACAGGGGCACTATGGCTACACCTTC,CASRGQGHYGYTF
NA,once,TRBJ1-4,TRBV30,TGTGCCTGGAGTCAACAGAATGAAAAACTGTTTTTT,CAWSQQNEKLFF
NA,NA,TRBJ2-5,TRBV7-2,TGTGCCAGCAGCCTGACTAGTGGCCGAGAGACCCAGTACTTC,CASSLTSGRETQYF